This TCR beta chain is from a study of cytomegalovirus exposure and HLA in healthy donors. PCR primers comprised 60 Vbeta and 13 Jbeta primers. TCRdb's copy holds only in-frame clones and misses some; the assay was immunoSEQ multiplex PCR. The sample contains under 100,000 clones, 60% to 80% of which appear only once. J gave up 8 bases and V 5 bases, and 9 bases lay outside the gene matches. Germline assignment: CDR1 MDHEN and CDR2 SYDVKM. This CDR3 contains 14 residues. This TCR came from a man aged 50 to 59 in good health and CMV-seronegative. The chain joins TRBV28 to TRBJ1-2; TRBD1 aligns across 9 bases. Sequenced: PBMCs. CDR3 residues: CASSAARTGEGYTF. The CDR3 DNA is TGTGCCAGCAGTGCCGCTCGGACAGGGGAGGGCTACACCTTC.